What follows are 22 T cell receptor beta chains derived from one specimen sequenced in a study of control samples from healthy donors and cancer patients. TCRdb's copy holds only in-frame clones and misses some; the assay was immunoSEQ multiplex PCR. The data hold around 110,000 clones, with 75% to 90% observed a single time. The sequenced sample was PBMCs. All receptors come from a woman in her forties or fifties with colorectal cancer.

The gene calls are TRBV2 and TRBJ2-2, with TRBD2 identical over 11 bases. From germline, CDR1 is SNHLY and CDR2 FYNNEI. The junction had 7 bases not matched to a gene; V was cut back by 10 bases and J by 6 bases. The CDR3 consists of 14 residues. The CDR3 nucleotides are TGTGCCACCCGGACTAGCGGGTTCGCCGGGGAGCTGTTTTTT. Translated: CATRTSGFAGELFF. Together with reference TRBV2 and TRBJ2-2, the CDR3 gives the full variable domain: EPEVTQTPSHQVTQMGQEVILRCVPISNHLYFYWYRQILGQKVEFLVSFYNNEISEKSEIFDDQFSVERPDGSNFTLKIRSTKLEDSAMYFCATRTSGFAGELFFGEGSRLTVL.

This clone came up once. Here the CDR3 DNA reads TGTGCCAGCAGCGCAGGGACTAGCGCCGGGGAGCTGTTTTTT. Translation gives CASSAGTSAGELFF. This chain uses TRBV11-3 with TRBJ2-2; 10 bases align to TRBD2. Per the germline V gene, CDR1 is SGHNT and CDR2 is YENEEA. Trimming cost V 5 bases and J 6 bases; bases outside gene matches: 3. The CDR3 sequence is 14 residues long. Full variable domain (rest looked up from reference TRBV11-3 and TRBJ2-2): EAGVVQSPRYKIIEKKQPVAFWCNPISGHNTLYWYLQNLGQGPELLIRYENEEAVDDSQLPKDRFSAERLKGVDSTLKIQPAELGDSAVYLCASSAGTSAGELFFGEGSRLTVL.

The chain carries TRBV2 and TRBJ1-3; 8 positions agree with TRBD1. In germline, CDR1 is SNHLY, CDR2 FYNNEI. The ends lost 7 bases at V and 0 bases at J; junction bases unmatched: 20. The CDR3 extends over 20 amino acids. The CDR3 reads CASTKTRAAGGFISGNTIYF. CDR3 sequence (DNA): TGTGCCAGCACCAAAACCCGAGCTGCAGGGGGCTTTATCTCTGGAAACACCATATATTTT.

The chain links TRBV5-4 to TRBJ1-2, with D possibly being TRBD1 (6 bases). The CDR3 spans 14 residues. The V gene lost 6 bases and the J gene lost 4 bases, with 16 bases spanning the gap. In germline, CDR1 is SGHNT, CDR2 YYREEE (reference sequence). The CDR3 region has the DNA TGTGCCAGCAACCTAGTTGGGGGCGGCTATGGCTACACCTTC. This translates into CASNLVGGGYGYTF.

The CDR3 DNA reads as TGCAGCGTTGATCTAGCGGGAGACGTCAATGAGCAGTTCTTC. Its translation: CSVDLAGDVNEQFF. This chain uses TRBV29-1 with TRBJ2-1; 10 nucleotides line up with TRBD2. CDR3 length equals 14 residues. After removal of 3 bases from V and 6 bases from J, the junction contained 5 bases not matched to a gene. Germline CDR1 and CDR2: SQVTM and ANQGSEA.

The CDR3 DNA is TGCGCCAGCAGCTTGACCCGGGACAGGGGGGAAAAACTGTTTTTT. Protein sequence: CASSLTRDRGEKLFF. This sequence joins TRBV5-1 and TRBJ1-4; TRBD1 aligns across 11 bases. Germline V CDR1 and CDR2: SGHRS, YFSETQ. This CDR3 is built from 15 residues. The V gene end was trimmed by 1 base and the J gene end by 8 bases; junction bases not matched to a gene: 4.

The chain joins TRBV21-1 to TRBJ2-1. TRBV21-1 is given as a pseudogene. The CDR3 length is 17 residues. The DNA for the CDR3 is TGTGCCAGCAGCGCCCACCTTGGCTGGACGGAACACAATGAGCAGTTCTTC. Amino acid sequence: CASSAHLGWTEHNEQFF.

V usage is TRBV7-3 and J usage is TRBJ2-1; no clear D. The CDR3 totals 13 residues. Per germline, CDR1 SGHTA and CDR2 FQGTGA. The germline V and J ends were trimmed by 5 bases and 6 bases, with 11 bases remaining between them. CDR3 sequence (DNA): TGTGCCAGCAGCACCACCCCTCTCAATGAGCAGTTCTTC. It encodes CASSTTPLNEQFF. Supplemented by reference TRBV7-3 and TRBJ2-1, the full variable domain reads GAGVSQTPSNKVTEKGKYVELRCDPISGHTALYWYRQSLGQGPEFLIYFQGTGAADDSGLPNDRFFAVRPEGSVSTLKIQRTERGDSAVYLCASSTTPLNEQFFGPGTRLTVL.

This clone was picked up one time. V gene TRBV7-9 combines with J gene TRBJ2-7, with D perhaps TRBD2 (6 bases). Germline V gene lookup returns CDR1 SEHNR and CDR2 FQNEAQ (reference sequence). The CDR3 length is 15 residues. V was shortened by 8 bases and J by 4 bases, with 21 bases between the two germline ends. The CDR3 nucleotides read TGTGCCAGCGCGTCCCGGCGGGGTATCAGATACGAGCAGTACTTC. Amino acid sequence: CASASRRGIRYEQYF.

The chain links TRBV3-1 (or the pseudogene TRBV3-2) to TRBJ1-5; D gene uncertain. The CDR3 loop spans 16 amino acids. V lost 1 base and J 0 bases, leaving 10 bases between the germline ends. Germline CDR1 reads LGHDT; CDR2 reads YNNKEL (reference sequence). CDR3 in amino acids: CASSQAGDYSNQPQHF. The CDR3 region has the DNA TGTGCCAGCAGCCAAGCCGGGGATTATAGCAATCAGCCCCAGCATTTT.

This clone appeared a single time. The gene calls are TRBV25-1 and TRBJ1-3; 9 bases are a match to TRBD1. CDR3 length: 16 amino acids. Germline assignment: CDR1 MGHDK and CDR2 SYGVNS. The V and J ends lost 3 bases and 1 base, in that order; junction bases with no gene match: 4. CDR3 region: CASSDSDRGSGNTIYF. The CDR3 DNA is TGTGCCAGCAGTGACTCTGACAGGGGGTCTGGAAACACCATATATTTT.

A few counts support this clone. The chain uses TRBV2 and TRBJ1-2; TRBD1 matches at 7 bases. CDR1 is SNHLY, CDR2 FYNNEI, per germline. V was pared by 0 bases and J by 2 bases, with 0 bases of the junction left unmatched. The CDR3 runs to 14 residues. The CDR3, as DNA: TGTGCCAGCAGTGAAGCCAGGGGGAACTATGGCTACACCTTC. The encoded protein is CASSEARGNYGYTF.

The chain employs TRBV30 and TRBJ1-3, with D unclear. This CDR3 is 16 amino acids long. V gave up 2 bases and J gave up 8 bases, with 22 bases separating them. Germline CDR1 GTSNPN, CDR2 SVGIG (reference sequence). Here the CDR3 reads CAWSRLGDLSRDTIYF. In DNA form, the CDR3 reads TGTGCCTGGAGTAGACTTGGGGATCTAAGTCGTGACACCATATATTTT.

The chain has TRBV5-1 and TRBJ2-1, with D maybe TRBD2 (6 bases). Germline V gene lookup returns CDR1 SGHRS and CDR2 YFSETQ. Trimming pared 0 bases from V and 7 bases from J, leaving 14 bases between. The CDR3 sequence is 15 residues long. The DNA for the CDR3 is TGCGCCAGCAGCTTGGCCGGAGGGATTTCGAATGAGCAGTTCTTC. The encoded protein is CASSLAGGISNEQFF.

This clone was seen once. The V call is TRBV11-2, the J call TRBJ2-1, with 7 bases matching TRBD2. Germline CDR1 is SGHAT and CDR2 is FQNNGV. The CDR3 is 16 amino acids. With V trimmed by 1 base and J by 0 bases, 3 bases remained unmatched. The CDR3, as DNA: TGTGCCAGCAGCTTAGTTGGCGGGGGCTCCTACAATGAGCAGTTCTTC. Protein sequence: CASSLVGGGSYNEQFF.

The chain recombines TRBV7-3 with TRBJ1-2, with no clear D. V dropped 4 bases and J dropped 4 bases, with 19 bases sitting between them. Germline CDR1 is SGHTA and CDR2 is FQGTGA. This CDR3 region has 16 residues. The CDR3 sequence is CASSSTGPPAPYGYTF. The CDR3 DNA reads TGTGCCAGCAGCTCAACCGGGCCCCCCGCCCCCTATGGCTACACCTTC.

The CDR3 DNA is TGTGCCAGTAGTATAGAAGACTCCCAGGGGGACTACGAGCAGTACTTC. It codes for CASSIEDSQGDYEQYF. This chain joins TRBV19 and TRBJ2-7; 7 bases match TRBD1. Trimming removed 0 bases from V and 3 bases from J; junction bases left unmatched: 8. The CDR3 runs to 16 residues. Germline V gene sequence: CDR1 LNHDA, CDR2 SQIVND (reference sequence).

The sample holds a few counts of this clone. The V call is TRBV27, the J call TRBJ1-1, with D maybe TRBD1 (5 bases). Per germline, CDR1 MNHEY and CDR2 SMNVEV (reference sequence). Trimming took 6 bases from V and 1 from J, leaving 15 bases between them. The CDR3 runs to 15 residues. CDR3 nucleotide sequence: TGTGCCAGCAGATTCGGGGGACGGCGGAACACTGAAGCTTTCTTT. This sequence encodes CASRFGGRRNTEAFF.

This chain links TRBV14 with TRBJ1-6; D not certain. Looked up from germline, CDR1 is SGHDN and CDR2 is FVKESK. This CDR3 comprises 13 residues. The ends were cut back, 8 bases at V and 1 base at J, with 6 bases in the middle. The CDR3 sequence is CASGSSYNSPLHF. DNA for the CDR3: TGTGCCAGCGGCAGTTCCTATAATTCACCCCTCCACTTT. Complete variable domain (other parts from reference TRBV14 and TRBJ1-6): EAGVTQFPSHSVIEKGQTVTLRCDPISGHDNLYWYRRVMGKEIKFLLHFVKESKQDESGMPNNRFLAERTGGTYSTLKVQPAELEDSGVYFCASGSSYNSPLHFGNGTRLTVT.

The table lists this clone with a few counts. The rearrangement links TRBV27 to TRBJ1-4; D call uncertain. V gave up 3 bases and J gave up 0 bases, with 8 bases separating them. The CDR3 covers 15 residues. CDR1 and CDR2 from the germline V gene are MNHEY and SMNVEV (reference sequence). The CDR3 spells CASSFSRATNEKLFF. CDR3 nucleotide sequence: TGTGCCAGCAGTTTCTCCCGAGCAACTAATGAAAAACTGTTTTTT.

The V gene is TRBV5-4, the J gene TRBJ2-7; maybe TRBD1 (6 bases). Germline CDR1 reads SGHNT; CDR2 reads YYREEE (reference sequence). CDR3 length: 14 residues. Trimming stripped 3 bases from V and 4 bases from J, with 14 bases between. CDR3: CASSSMDSPYEQYF. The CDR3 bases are TGTGCCAGCAGCTCAATGGACAGTCCATACGAGCAGTACTTC.

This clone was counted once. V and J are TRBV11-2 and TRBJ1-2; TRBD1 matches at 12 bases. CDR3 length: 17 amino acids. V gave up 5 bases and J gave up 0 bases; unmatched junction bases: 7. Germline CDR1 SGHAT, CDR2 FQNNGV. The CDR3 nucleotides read TGTGCCAGCAGCCCCCCGGGACAGGGGGCAACTAACTATGGCTACACCTTC. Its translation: CASSPPGQGATNYGYTF.